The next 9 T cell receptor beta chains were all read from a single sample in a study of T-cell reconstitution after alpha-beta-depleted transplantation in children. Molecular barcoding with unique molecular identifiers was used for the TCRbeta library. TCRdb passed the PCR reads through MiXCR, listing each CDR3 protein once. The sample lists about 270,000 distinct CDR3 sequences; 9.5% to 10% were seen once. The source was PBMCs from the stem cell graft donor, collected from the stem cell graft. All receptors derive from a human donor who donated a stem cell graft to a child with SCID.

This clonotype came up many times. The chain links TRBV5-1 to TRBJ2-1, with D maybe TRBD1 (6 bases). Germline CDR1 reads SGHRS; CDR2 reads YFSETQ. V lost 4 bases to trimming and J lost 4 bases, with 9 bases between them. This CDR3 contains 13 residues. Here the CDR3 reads CASSPQGYNEQFF. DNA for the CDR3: TGCGCCAGCAGCCCACAGGGTTACAATGAGCAGTTCTTC.

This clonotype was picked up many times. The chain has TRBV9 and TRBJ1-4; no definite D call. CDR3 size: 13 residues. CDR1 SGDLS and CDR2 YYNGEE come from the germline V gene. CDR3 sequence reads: CVMSRPFNEKLFF. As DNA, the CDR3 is TGTGTCATGTCTCGCCCTTTTAATGAAAAACTGTTTTTT.

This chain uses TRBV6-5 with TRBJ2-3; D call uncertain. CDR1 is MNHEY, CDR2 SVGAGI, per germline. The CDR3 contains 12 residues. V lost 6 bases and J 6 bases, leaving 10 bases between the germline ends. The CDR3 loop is CASSPHVDTQYF. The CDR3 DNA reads TGTGCCAGCAGCCCCCATGTGGATACGCAGTATTTT.

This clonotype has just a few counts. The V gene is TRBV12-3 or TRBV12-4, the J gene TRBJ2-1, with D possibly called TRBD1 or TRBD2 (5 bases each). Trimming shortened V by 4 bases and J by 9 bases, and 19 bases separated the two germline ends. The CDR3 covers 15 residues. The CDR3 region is CASSSGTVGRGEQFF. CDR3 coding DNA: TGTGCCAGCAGTTCCGGGACGGTCGGTCGGGGTGAGCAGTTCTTC.

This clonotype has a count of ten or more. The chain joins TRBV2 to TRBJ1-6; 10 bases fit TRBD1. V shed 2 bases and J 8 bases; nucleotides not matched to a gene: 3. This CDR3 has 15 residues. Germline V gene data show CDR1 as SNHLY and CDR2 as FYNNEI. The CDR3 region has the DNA TGTGCCAGCAGTGAAACGGGACAGGGGTATTCACCCCTCCACTTT. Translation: CASSETGQGYSPLHF.

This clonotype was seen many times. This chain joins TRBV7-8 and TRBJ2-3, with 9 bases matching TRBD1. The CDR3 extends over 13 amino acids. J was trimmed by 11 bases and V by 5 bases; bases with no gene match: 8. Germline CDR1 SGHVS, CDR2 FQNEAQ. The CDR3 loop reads CASSVGRDREQYF. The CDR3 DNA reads TGTGCCAGCAGCGTCGGAAGGGACAGGGAGCAGTATTTT.

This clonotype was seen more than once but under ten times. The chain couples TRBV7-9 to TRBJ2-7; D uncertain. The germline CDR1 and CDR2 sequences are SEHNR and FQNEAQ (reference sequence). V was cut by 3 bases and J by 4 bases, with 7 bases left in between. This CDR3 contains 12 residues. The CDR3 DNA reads TGTGCCAGCAGCTTTGGGGAATACGAGCAGTACTTC. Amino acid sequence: CASSFGEYEQYF. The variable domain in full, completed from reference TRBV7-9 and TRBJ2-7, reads DTGVSQNPRHKITKRGQNVTFRCDPISEHNRLYWYRQTLGQGPEFLTYFQNEAQLEKSRLLSDRFSAERPKGSFSTLEIQRTEQGDSAMYLCASSFGEYEQYFGPGTRLTVT.

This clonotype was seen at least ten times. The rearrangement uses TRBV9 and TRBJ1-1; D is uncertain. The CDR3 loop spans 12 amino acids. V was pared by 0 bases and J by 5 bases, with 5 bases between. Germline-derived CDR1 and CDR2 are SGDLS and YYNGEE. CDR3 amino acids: CASSVEGTEAFF. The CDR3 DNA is TGTGCCAGCAGCGTAGAGGGAACTGAAGCTTTCTTT. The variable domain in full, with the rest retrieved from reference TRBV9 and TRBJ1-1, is DSGVTQTPKHLITATGQRVTLRCSPRSGDLSVYWYQQSLDQGLQFLIQYYNGEERAKGNILERFSAQQFPDLHSELNLSSLELGDSALYFCASSVEGTEAFFGQGTRLTVV.

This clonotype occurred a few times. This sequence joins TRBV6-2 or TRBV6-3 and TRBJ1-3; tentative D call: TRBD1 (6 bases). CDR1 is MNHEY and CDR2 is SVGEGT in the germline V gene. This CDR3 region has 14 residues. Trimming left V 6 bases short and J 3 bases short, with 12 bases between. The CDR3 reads CASRPGTYGNTIYF. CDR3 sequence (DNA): TGTGCCAGCAGACCTGGGACATATGGAAACACCATATATTTT.